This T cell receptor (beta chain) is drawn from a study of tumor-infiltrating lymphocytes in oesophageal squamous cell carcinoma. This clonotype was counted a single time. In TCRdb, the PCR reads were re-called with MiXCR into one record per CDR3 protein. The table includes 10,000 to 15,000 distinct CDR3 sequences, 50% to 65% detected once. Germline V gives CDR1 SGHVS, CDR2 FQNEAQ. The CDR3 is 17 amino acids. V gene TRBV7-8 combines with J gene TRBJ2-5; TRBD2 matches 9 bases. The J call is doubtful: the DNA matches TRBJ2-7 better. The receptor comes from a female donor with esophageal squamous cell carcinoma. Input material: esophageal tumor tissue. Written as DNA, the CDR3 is TGTGCCAGCAGCTTAGTCAGGCGTAGCGGGGGTCTCTACGAGCAGTACTTC. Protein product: CASSLVRRSGGLYEQYF.